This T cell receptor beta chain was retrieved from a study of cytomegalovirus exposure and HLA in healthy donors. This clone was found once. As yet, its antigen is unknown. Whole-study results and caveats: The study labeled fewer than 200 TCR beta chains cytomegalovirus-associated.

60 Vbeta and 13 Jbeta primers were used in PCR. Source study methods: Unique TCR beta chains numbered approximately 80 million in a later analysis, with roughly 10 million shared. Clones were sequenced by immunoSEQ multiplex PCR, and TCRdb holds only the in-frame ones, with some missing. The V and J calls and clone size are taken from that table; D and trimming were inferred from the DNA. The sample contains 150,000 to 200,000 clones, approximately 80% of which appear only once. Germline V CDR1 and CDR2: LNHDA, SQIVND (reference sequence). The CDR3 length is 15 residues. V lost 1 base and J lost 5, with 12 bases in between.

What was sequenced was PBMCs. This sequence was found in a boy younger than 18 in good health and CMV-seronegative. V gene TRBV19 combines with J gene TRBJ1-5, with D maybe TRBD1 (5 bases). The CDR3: CASSIVPQGHQPQHF. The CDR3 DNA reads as TGTGCCAGTAGTATAGTTCCGCAGGGTCATCAGCCCCAGCATTTT.